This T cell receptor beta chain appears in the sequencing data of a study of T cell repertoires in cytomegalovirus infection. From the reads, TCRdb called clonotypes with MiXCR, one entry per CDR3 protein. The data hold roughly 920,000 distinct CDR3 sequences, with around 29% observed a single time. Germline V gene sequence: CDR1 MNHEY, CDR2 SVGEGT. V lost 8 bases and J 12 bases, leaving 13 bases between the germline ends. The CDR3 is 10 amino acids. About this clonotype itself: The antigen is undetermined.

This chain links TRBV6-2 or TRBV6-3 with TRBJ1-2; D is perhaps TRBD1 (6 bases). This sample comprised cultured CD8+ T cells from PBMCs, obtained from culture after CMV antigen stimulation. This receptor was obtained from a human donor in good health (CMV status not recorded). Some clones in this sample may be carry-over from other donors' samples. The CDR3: CASGDRSHTF. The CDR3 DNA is TGTGCCAGCGGTGACAGGTCCCACACCTTC.